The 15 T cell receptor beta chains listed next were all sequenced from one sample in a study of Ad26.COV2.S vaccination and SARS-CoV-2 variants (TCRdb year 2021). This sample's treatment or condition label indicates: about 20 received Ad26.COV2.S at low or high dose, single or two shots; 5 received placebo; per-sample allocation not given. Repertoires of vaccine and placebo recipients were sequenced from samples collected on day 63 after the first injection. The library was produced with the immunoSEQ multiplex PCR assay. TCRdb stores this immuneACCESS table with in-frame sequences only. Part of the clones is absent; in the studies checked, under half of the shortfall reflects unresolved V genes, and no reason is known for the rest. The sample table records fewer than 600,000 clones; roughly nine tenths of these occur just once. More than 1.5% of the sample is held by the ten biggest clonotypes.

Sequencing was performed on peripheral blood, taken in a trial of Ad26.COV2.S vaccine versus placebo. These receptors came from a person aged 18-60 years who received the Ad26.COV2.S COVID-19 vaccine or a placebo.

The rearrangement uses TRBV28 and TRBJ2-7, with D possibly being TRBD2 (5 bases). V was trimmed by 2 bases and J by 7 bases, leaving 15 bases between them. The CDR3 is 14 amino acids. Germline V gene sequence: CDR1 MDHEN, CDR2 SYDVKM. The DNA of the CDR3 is TGTGCCAGCAGTTTAAAGGGTTTTCGGGGAGAGCAGTACTTC. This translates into CASSLKGFRGEQYF. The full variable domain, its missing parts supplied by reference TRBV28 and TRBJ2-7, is DVKVTQSSRYLVKRTGEKVFLECVQDMDHENMFWYRQDPGLGLRLIYFSYDVKMKEKGDIPEGYSVSREKKERFSLILESASTNQTSMYLCASSLKGFRGEQYFGPGTRLTVT.

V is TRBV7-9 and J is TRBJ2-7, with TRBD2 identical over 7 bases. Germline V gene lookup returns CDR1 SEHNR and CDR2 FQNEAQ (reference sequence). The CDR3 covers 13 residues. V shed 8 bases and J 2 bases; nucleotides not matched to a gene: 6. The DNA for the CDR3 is TGTGCCAGCGGGGAGGGGAGGACCTACGAGCAGTACTTC. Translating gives CASGEGRTYEQYF.

CDR3 DNA: TGTGCCAGCAGTTCGACAGGACGGGGTTCACCCCTCCACTTT. It yields the protein CASSSTGRGSPLHF. The chain employs TRBV6-2 or TRBV6-3 and TRBJ1-6, with D perhaps TRBD1 (6 bases). The CDR3 length is 14 residues. The germline CDR1 and CDR2 sequences are MNHEY and SVGEGT. Deletions cut 4 bases from V and 9 bases from J, with 13 bases between.

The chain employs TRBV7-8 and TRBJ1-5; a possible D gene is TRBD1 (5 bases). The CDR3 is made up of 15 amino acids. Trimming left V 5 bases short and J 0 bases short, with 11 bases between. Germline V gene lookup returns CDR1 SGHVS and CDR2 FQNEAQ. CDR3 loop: CASSTQGDSNQPQHF. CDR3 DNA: TGTGCCAGCAGCACCCAGGGAGATAGCAATCAGCCCCAGCATTTT. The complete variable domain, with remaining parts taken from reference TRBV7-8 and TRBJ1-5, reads GAGVSQSPRYKVAKRGQDVALRCDPISGHVSLFWYQQALGQGPEFLTYFQNEAQLDKSGLPSDRFFAERPEGSVSTLKIQRTQQEDSAVYLCASSTQGDSNQPQHFGDGTRLSIL.

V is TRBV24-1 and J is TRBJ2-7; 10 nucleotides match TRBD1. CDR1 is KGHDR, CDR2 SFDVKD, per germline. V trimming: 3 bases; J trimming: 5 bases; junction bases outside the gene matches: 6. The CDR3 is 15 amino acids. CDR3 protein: CATSDPRDRGDEQYF. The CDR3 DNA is TGTGCCACCAGTGATCCACGGGACAGGGGAGACGAGCAGTACTTC.

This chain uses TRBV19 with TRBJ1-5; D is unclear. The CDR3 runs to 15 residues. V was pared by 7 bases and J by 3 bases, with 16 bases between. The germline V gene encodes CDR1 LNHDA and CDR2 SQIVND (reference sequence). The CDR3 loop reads CASMMRGGYNQPQHF. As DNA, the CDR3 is TGTGCCAGTATGATGCGTGGAGGGTACAATCAGCCCCAGCATTTT.

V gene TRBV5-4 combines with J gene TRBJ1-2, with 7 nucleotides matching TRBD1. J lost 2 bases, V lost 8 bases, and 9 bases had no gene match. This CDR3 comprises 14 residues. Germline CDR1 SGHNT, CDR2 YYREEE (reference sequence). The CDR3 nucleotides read TGTGCCAGTACACCGCGACAGGGCAACTATGGCTACACCTTC. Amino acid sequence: CASTPRQGNYGYTF.

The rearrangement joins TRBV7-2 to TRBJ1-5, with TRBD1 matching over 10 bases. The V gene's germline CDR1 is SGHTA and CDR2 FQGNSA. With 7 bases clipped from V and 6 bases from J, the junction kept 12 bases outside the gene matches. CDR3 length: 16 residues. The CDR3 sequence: CASTMGTGAPGQPQHF. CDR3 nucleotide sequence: TGTGCCAGCACCATGGGGACAGGGGCTCCGGGTCAGCCCCAGCATTTT. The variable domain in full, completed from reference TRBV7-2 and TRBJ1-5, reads GAGVSQSPSNKVTEKGKDVELRCDPISGHTALYWYRQSLGQGLEFLIYFQGNSAPDKSGLPSDRFSAERTGGSVSTLTIQRTQQEDSAVYLCASTMGTGAPGQPQHFGDGTRLSIL.

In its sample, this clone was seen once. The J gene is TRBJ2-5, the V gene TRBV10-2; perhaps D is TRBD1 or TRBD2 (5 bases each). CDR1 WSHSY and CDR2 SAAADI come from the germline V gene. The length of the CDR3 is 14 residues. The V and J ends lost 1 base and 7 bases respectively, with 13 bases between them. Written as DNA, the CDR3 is TGCGCCAGCAGTGAGTTAAGTGCTGGGGGGACCCAGTACTTC. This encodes CASSELSAGGTQYF.

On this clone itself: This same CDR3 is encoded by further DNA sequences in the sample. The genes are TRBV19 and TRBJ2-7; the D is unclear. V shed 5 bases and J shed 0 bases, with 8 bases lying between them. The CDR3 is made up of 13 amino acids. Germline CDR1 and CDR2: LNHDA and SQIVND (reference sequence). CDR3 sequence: CASSRQSSYEQYF. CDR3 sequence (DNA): TGTGCCAGTAGTCGGCAGAGCTCCTACGAGCAGTACTTC.

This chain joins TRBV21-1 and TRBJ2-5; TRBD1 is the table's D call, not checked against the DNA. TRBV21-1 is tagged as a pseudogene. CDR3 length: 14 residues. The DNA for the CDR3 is TGTGCCAGCAGCACACGACAGGGACGAGAGACCCAGTACTTC. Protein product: CASSTRQGRETQYF.

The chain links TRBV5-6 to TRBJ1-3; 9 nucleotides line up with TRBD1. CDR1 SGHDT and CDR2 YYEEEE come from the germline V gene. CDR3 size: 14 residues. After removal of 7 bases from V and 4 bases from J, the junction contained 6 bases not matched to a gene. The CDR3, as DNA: TGTGCCAGCGGAATGGGACAGGGAGGAAACACCATATATTTT. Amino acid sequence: CASGMGQGGNTIYF.

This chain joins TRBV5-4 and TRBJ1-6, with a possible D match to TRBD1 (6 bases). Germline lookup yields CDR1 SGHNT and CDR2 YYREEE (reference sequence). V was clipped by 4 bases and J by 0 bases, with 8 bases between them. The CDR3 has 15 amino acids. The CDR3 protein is CASSMDSSYNSPLHF. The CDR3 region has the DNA TGTGCCAGCAGCATGGACAGCTCCTATAATTCACCCCTCCACTTT.

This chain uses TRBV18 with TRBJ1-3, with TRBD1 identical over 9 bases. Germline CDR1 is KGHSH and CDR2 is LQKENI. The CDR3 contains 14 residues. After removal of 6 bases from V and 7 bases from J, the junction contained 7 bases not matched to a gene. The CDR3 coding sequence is TGTGCCAGCTCGCGGGACAGGGACGCGAACACCATATATTTT. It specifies CASSRDRDANTIYF.

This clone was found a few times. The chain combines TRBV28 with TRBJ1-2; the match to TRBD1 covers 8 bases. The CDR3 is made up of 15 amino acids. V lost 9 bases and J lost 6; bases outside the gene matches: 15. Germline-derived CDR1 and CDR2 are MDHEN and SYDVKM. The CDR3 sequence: CASSPLGPGGDGYTF. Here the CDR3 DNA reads TGTGCCAGTTCCCCCCTAGGCCCAGGGGGCGATGGCTACACCTTC.